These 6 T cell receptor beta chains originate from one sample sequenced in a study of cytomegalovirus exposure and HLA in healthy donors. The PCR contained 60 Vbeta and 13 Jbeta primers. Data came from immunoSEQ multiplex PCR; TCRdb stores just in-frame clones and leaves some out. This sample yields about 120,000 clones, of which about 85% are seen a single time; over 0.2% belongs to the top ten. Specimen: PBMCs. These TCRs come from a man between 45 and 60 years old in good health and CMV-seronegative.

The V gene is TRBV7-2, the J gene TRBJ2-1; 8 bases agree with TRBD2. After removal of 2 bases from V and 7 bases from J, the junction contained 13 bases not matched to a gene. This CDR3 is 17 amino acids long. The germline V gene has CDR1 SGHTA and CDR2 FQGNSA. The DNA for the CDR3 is TGTGCCAGCAGCTTAACCAGCGGGGGCCTCGGGGTGAATGAGCAGTTCTTC. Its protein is CASSLTSGGLGVNEQFF.

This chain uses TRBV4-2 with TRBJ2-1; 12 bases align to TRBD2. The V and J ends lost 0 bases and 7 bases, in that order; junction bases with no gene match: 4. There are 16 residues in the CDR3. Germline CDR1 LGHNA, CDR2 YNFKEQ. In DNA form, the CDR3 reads TGTGCCAGCAGCCAAGATCTCGGACTAGCGGGGAATGAGCAGTTCTTC. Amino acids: CASSQDLGLAGNEQFF.

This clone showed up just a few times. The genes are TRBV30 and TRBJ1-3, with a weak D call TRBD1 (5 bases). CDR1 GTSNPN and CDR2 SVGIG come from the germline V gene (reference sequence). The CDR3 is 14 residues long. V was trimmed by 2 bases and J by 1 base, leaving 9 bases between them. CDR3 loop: CAWSTGLSGNTIYF. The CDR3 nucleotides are TGTGCCTGGAGTACGGGACTTTCTGGAAACACCATATATTTT.

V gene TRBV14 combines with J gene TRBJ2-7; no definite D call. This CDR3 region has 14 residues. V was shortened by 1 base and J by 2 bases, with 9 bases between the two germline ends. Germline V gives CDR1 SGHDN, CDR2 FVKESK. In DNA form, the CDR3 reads TGTGCCAGCAGCCAAGTAAACAGACCCTACGAGCAGTACTTC. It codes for CASSQVNRPYEQYF. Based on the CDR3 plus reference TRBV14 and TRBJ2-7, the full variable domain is EAGVTQFPSHSVIEKGQTVTLRCDPISGHDNLYWYRRVMGKEIKFLLHFVKESKQDESGMPNNRFLAERTGGTYSTLKVQPAELEDSGVYFCASSQVNRPYEQYFGPGTRLTVT.

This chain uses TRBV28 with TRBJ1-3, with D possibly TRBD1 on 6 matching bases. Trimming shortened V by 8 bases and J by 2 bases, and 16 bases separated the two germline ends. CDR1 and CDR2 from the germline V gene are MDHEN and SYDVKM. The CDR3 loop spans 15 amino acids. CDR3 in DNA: TGTGCCAGCTCGACAGGAATAGTTACTGGAAACACCATATATTTT. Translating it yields CASSTGIVTGNTIYF. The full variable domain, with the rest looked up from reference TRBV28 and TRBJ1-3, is DVKVTQSSRYLVKRTGEKVFLECVQDMDHENMFWYRQDPGLGLRLIYFSYDVKMKEKGDIPEGYSVSREKKERFSLILESASTNQTSMYLCASSTGIVTGNTIYFGEGSWLTVV.

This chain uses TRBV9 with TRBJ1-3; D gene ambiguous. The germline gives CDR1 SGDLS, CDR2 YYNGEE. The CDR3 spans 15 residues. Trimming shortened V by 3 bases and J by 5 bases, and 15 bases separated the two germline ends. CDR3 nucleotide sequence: TGTGCCAGCAGCGCACCGACGGGGATGAGAAACACCATATATTTT. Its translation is CASSAPTGMRNTIYF.